This entry is about one T cell receptor (beta chain). Its antigen remains unidentified. The input lacks base qualities; no much larger clone sits a single base away. The sample contains more than one DNA sequence encoding this CDR3. Taken from the germline V gene, the CDR1 and CDR2 loops are SGHRS and YFSETQ. The CDR3, from cysteine to phenylalanine, totals 17 residues. The sequence is cut down to CDR3 DNA, 51 bases in frame from base 1. A distance of 14 bases separates the germline ends of V and J, which lose 0 bases and 4 bases respectively. The source of the sample is a study of T cell changes during pregnancy in multiple sclerosis (dated by TCRdb to the late 2010s). As for the study more broadly: In women with multiple sclerosis, the researchers looked at how the T cell repertoire shifted as pregnancy progressed.

The library was built by means of the immunoSEQ multiplex PCR assay. What TCRdb holds here is the immuneACCESS table cut down to in-frame rearrangements. Part of the clones is not present; checked against another copy, under half of the missing clones reflect an unresolved V gene, and the others are unexplained. Present in this sample are 76,000 or so clones, approximately 92% of which were seen just once. Together, the top ten hold about 0.8% of the sample. Rearrangement joined TRBV5-1 to TRBJ1-6, with the D gene uncertain. This sequence originates from a female donor in good health, enrolled as a control in a pregnancy study. Material: peripheral blood, obtained in the second trimester of pregnancy. The CDR3 here reads CASSLDDTSSYNSPLHF. At the DNA level, the sequence is TGCGCCAGCAGCTTGGACGACACGAGTTCTTATAATTCACCCCTCCACTTT. The full variable domain, with segments outside the CDR3 supplied by the reference TRBV5-1 and TRBJ1-6 proteins, appears as KAGVTQTPRYLIKTRGQQVTLSCSPISGHRSVSWYQQTPGQGLQFLFEYFSETQRNKGNFPGRFSGRQFSNSRSEMNVSTLELGDSALYLCASSLDDTSSYNSPLHFGNGTRLTVT.